The 25 T cell receptor beta chains given below trace back to one sample, sequenced in a study of identical twins. TCRdb fed the 5' RACE reads into MiXCR, producing one record per CDR3 protein. Among 200,000 or so distinct CDR3 sequences, roughly 7.5% were seen once, and the ten largest hold 1.9%. The sample also formed part of further work on yellow fever vaccine responses in identical twins.

The sequenced material came from memory (CD45RO+) T cells sorted from blood. The receptors originated from a woman aged 18-29 years in good health.

The sample holds many counts of this clonotype. The chain uses TRBV6-1 and TRBJ2-7; D gene ambiguous. Looked up from germline, CDR1 is MNHNS and CDR2 is SASEGT. This CDR3 comprises 13 residues. Trimming stripped 4 bases from V and 2 bases from J, with 9 bases between. The CDR3 loop is CASSGSGPYEQYF. CDR3 bases: TGTGCCAGCAGTGGGTCCGGTCCCTACGAGCAGTACTTC.

Many counts were recorded for this clonotype. The V and J genes are TRBV2 and TRBJ1-2; D is possibly TRBD1 (6 bases). Trimming cost V 3 bases and J 7 bases, with 12 bases left between them. The CDR3 sequence is 13 residues long. Germline V gene sequence: CDR1 SNHLY, CDR2 FYNNEI. The CDR3 reads CASSDVGARGYTF. The CDR3 DNA reads as TGTGCCAGCAGTGATGTGGGGGCTCGTGGCTACACCTTC.

In its sample, this clonotype was seen many times. V is TRBV5-1 and J is TRBJ2-7, with D maybe TRBD1 (6 bases). Trimming cost V 0 bases and J 3 bases, with 13 bases left between them. Germline V gene sequence: CDR1 SGHRS, CDR2 YFSETQ. The CDR3 is 15 amino acids. The CDR3, as DNA: TGCGCCAGCAGCTTGGTACAGGGAGTCGGCTACGAGCAGTACTTC. Its translation is CASSLVQGVGYEQYF. Drawing the rest from reference TRBV5-1 and TRBJ2-7, the complete variable domain is KAGVTQTPRYLIKTRGQQVTLSCSPISGHRSVSWYQQTPGQGLQFLFEYFSETQRNKGNFPGRFSGRQFSNSRSEMNVSTLELGDSALYLCASSLVQGVGYEQYFGPGTRLTVT.

This clonotype was observed a handful of times. The rearrangement uses TRBV20-1 and TRBJ2-7; D is unresolved. The V and J ends lost 0 bases and 0 bases respectively, with 9 bases between them. The CDR3 extends over 14 amino acids. The germline V gene encodes CDR1 DFQATT and CDR2 SNEGSKA (reference sequence). The CDR3 nucleotides read TGCAGTGCTAGAGACGCGAGTAGCTCCTACGAGCAGTACTTC. Translated: CSARDASSSYEQYF.

Only a few counts were recorded for this clonotype. The rearrangement links TRBV4-3 to TRBJ2-7, with D perhaps matching TRBD1 or TRBD2 (6 bases each). Germline CDR1 and CDR2: LGHNA and YSLEER. The CDR3 has 16 amino acids. Trimming pared 0 bases from V and 5 bases from J, leaving 17 bases between. CDR3 protein: CASSQEYPQGGHEQYF. CDR3 coding DNA: TGCGCCAGCAGCCAAGAATATCCACAGGGAGGCCACGAGCAGTACTTC.

The chain employs TRBV5-6 and TRBJ2-7, with 12 bases fitting TRBD2. The CDR3 is 18 amino acids. Per the germline V gene, CDR1 is SGHDT and CDR2 is YYEEEE. V trimming: 0 bases; J trimming: 2 bases; junction bases outside the gene matches: 9. CDR3 residues: CASSLGLTSGRQTYEQYF. CDR3 DNA: TGTGCCAGCAGCTTGGGCCTTACTAGCGGGAGGCAAACCTACGAGCAGTACTTC.

This clonotype was counted ten times or more. Here the CDR3 DNA reads TGCAGTGCTACCGGACAGGGGGCCTCGCCCCAGCATTTT. Translating gives CSATGQGASPQHF. The chain employs TRBV20-1 and TRBJ1-5; 11 bases map to TRBD1. The J segment lost 9 bases and the V segment lost 4 bases, leaving 5 bases of the junction unmatched. The V gene's germline CDR1 is DFQATT and CDR2 SNEGSKA (reference sequence). This CDR3 spans 13 amino acids.

This clonotype was seen only a few times. V is TRBV12-3 or TRBV12-4 and J is TRBJ2-2; TRBD1 agrees at 12 bases. CDR3 size: 15 residues. The V gene end was trimmed by 5 bases and the J gene end by 9 bases; junction bases not matched to a gene: 7. The CDR3 nucleotides read TGTGCCAGCAGTGCCGGGACAGGGGGCTCCCGGGAGCTGTTTTTT. This encodes CASSAGTGGSRELFF.

The sample holds many counts of this clonotype. V usage is TRBV20-1 and J usage is TRBJ2-7; D assignment may be TRBD1 or TRBD2 (6 bases each). V was cut by 4 bases and J by 2 bases, with 15 bases left in between. Germline V lookup: CDR1 DFQATT, CDR2 SNEGSKA (reference sequence). There are 14 residues in the CDR3. The CDR3 protein is CSAKGYGGTYEQYF. For the CDR3, the DNA is TGCAGTGCTAAGGGGTACGGGGGCACCTACGAGCAGTACTTC.

This clonotype was detected many times. V is TRBV20-1 and J is TRBJ2-3; tentative D call: TRBD2 (6 bases). Germline CDR1 DFQATT, CDR2 SNEGSKA (reference sequence). CDR3 length: 11 residues. The CDR3 bases are TGCAGGGCCGCAGTGGGGGGAGCACAGTATTTT. Translated, it gives CRAAVGGAQYF.

This clonotype was recorded many times. The chain carries TRBV7-2 and TRBJ2-5, with 8 bases that match TRBD2. The CDR3 runs to 14 residues. Germline CDR1 SGHTA, CDR2 FQGNSA. V gave up 5 bases and J gave up 5 bases; unmatched junction bases: 7. CDR3 loop: CASSPGLAKETQYF. For the CDR3, the DNA is TGTGCCAGCAGCCCCGGACTAGCTAAGGAGACCCAGTACTTC.

This clonotype was counted ten times or more. CDR3 DNA: TGTGCCACCAGCAGAGATTGGGCTAGCGGGAGAATTGAGCAGTTCTTC. Amino acid sequence: CATSRDWASGRIEQFF. The V gene is TRBV15, the J gene TRBJ2-1; TRBD2 matches at 10 bases. The V and J ends lost 0 bases and 9 bases, in that order; junction bases with no gene match: 8. Looked up from germline, CDR1 is LNHNV and CDR2 is YYDKDF (reference sequence). The CDR3 has 16 residues.

This clonotype was counted at least ten times. The gene calls are TRBV29-1 and TRBJ2-5; D not certain. Trimming pared 3 bases from V and 0 bases from J, leaving 8 bases between. CDR3 length equals 13 residues. Per germline, CDR1 SQVTM and CDR2 ANQGSEA. CDR3 nucleotide sequence: TGCAGCGTTGAGGACCCCTACCAAGAGACCCAGTACTTC. It encodes CSVEDPYQETQYF.

This clonotype was seen a handful of times. This chain links TRBV12-3 or TRBV12-4 with TRBJ2-3; 10 bases fit TRBD2. This CDR3 region has 15 residues. Germline trimming cut 3 bases from V and 5 bases from J; bases unmatched to any gene: 5. The CDR3 DNA sequence: TGTGCCAGCAGTTTGTCCAGCGGGAGGGGAGATACGCAGTATTTT. Protein: CASSLSSGRGDTQYF.

Many counts were recorded for this clonotype. The chain employs TRBV4-2 and TRBJ2-5, with D tentatively TRBD1 (6 bases). Trimming cost V 0 bases and J 0 bases, with 8 bases left between them. This CDR3 is 15 amino acids long. Germline-derived CDR1 and CDR2 are LGHNA and YNFKEQ. CDR3 in DNA: TGTGCCAGCAGCCAAGATGGGGGCCACCAAGAGACCCAGTACTTC. The encoded protein is CASSQDGGHQETQYF.

The chain recombines TRBV7-8 with TRBJ2-3; 14 nucleotides line up with TRBD2. CDR3 length equals 18 residues. The trim removed 5 bases at V and 0 bases at J, leaving 7 bases unmatched. CDR1 is SGHVS and CDR2 is FQNEAQ in the germline V gene. The DNA for the CDR3 is TGTGCCAGCAGCCAAGGGACTAGCGGGGGCTTCAGCACAGATACGCAGTATTTT. It specifies CASSQGTSGGFSTDTQYF.

This sequence joins TRBV7-9 and TRBJ1-1; TRBD1 matches 8 bases. With V trimmed by 5 bases and J by 0 bases, 5 bases remained unmatched. Germline V CDR1 and CDR2: SEHNR, FQNEAQ (reference sequence). The CDR3 covers 15 residues. The chain's CDR3 is CASSAMTGVNTEAFF. The CDR3 DNA is TGTGCCAGCAGCGCGATGACAGGGGTGAACACTGAAGCTTTCTTT. The full variable domain, in which reference TRBV7-9 and TRBJ1-1 provide the parts outside the CDR3, is DTGVSQNPRHKITKRGQNVTFRCDPISEHNRLYWYRQTLGQGPEFLTYFQNEAQLEKSRLLSDRFSAERPKGSFSTLEIQRTEQGDSAMYLCASSAMTGVNTEAFFGQGTRLTVV.

The genes are TRBV5-6 and TRBJ2-5; TRBD2 matches 9 bases. This CDR3 is 16 amino acids long. V was clipped by 3 bases and J by 2 bases; unmatched bases: 8. Per germline, CDR1 SGHDT and CDR2 YYEEEE. The CDR3 reads CASSSPQRGAQETQYF. For the CDR3, the DNA is TGTGCCAGCAGCTCCCCCCAGCGGGGGGCACAAGAGACCCAGTACTTC.

J is TRBJ1-2 and V is TRBV6-5, with D tentatively TRBD1 (5 bases). The CDR3 runs 18 residues. V was shortened by 1 base and J by 8 bases, with 26 bases between the two germline ends. The germline CDR1 and CDR2 sequences are MNHEY and SVGAGI. DNA for the CDR3: TGTGCCAGCAGTTACTACCTCCAGGACACCGGTTATGGTCGAGGCTACACCTTC. Its protein is CASSYYLQDTGYGRGYTF.

This clonotype was counted between two and nine times. This chain links TRBV27 with TRBJ2-2; D is possibly TRBD2 (6 bases). CDR3 size: 16 residues. V was shortened by 2 bases and J by 5 bases, with 15 bases between the two germline ends. CDR1 is MNHEY, CDR2 SMNVEV, per germline (reference sequence). The CDR3 protein is CASSLGAGRLTGELFF. The CDR3 bases are TGTGCCAGCAGTTTAGGGGCGGGGAGATTAACCGGGGAGCTGTTTTTT.

This clonotype occurred a few times. The chain couples TRBV28 to TRBJ2-4; no firm D call. The CDR3 is 11 amino acids. CDR1 is MDHEN, CDR2 SYDVKM, per germline. Trimming took 11 bases from V and 3 from J, leaving 8 bases between them. The CDR3 protein is CAANSKNIQYF. In nucleotides, the CDR3 is TGTGCCGCCAACAGCAAAAACATTCAGTACTTC.

In its sample, this clonotype was seen many times. V gene TRBV18 combines with J gene TRBJ2-1, with TRBD2 identical over 8 bases. CDR1 is KGHSH and CDR2 is LQKENI in the germline V gene. V was pared by 3 bases and J by 4 bases, with 2 bases of the junction left unmatched. The CDR3 spans 14 residues. The CDR3 nucleotides read TGTGCCAGCTCACCGGGACTAGTATACAATGAGCAGTTCTTC. Protein product: CASSPGLVYNEQFF.

In this sample, this clonotype turned up many times. This chain links TRBV25-1 with TRBJ2-7, with 11 bases fitting TRBD2. Per germline, CDR1 MGHDK and CDR2 SYGVNS. V trimming: 8 bases; J trimming: 2 bases; junction bases outside the gene matches: 11. The CDR3 is 16 amino acids. CDR3 amino acids: CASGVTGTSGTYEQYF. The CDR3 coding sequence is TGTGCCAGCGGGGTAACCGGGACTAGCGGAACCTACGAGCAGTACTTC.

This clonotype has ten or more counts. The chain employs TRBV20-1 and TRBJ2-7, with D possibly matching TRBD2 (7 bases). This CDR3 has 13 residues. Trimming shortened V by 6 bases and J by 3 bases, and 15 bases separated the two germline ends. Germline CDR1 is DFQATT and CDR2 is SNEGSKA (reference sequence). CDR3 sequence: CSAPVGGLYEQYF. CDR3 nucleotides: TGCAGTGCCCCAGTCGGGGGGCTCTACGAGCAGTACTTC.

CDR3 sequence (DNA): TGTGCCAGCAGCTATACCAGCGGCTGGGAGCAGTTCTTC. Translation: CASSYTSGWEQFF. This chain connects TRBV7-9 to TRBJ2-1; D might be TRBD2 (5 bases). There are 13 residues in the CDR3. Germline V lookup: CDR1 SEHNR, CDR2 FQNEAQ (reference sequence). V lost 4 bases and J 10 bases, leaving 14 bases between the germline ends.